These 22 T cell receptor beta chains share one sample of origin, sequenced in a study of blood T cells in healthy people across ages. Together with a sample-barcoded 5' primer, a J-beta primer mix was included in a second PCR lasting about 6 to 11 cycles. TCRdb re-called the 5' RACE reads with MiXCR, one entry per CDR3 protein. Of about 540,000 distinct CDR3 sequences in the sample, around 24% were seen once. This same sample was also part of a study on T cells of mothers and their children.

The sample taken for sequencing was blood. The origin of the receptors is a boy between 10 and 17 years old in good health.

The chain is built from TRBV28 and TRBJ2-1; a weak D match, TRBD2 (6 bases). With 8 bases removed from V and 4 bases from J, the gap between germline ends came to 12 bases. Germline V gene data show CDR1 as MDHEN and CDR2 as SYDVKM. The CDR3 sequence is 13 residues long. CDR3 bases: TGTGCCAGCGTCCGGGACTTTTACAATGAGCAGTTCTTC. Its translation: CASVRDFYNEQFF.

A few counts support this clonotype. The J gene is TRBJ1-2, the V gene TRBV24-1; the match to TRBD1 covers 7 bases. This CDR3 comprises 13 residues. Germline V gene lookup returns CDR1 KGHDR and CDR2 SFDVKD. The V and J ends lost 3 bases and 6 bases, in that order; junction bases with no gene match: 3. CDR3 sequence (DNA): TGTGCCACCAGTGATCGCACAGGGGATGGCTACACCTTC. It specifies CATSDRTGDGYTF.

This CDR3 is CAISEVDTGEQYF. CDR3 sequence (DNA): TGTGCCATCAGTGAGGTTGACACGGGGGAGCAGTACTTC. This chain links TRBV10-3 with TRBJ2-7, with a weak D call TRBD2 (5 bases). The CDR3 runs to 13 residues. Deletions cut 2 bases from V and 7 bases from J, with 12 bases between. The germline V gene encodes CDR1 ENHRY and CDR2 SYGVKD.

The V call is TRBV20-1, the J call TRBJ1-4; TRBD1 aligns across 9 bases. CDR3 length: 16 residues. CDR1 and CDR2 (germline): DFQATT, SNEGSKA (reference sequence). V lost 0 bases and J lost 5; bases outside the gene matches: 7. This CDR3 reads CSARDLPGQGNEKLFF. CDR3 sequence (DNA): TGCAGTGCTAGAGACCTTCCGGGACAGGGAAATGAAAAACTGTTTTTT.

This clonotype was seen repeatedly, ten times or more. CDR3 protein: CASSFHSSATNEKLFF. As DNA, the CDR3 is TGTGCCAGCAGCTTCCACAGTTCTGCAACTAATGAAAAACTGTTTTTT. V and J are TRBV7-2 and TRBJ1-4; D is unresolved. Germline CDR1 and CDR2: SGHTA and FQGNSA. The CDR3 length is 16 residues. Trimming removed 3 bases at V and 0 bases at J, with 11 bases between. Based on the CDR3 plus reference TRBV7-2 and TRBJ1-4, the full variable domain is GAGVSQSPSNKVTEKGKDVELRCDPISGHTALYWYRQSLGQGLEFLIYFQGNSAPDKSGLPSDRFSAERTGGSVSTLTIQRTQQEDSAVYLCASSFHSSATNEKLFFGSGTQLSVL.

This clonotype has just a few counts. J is TRBJ2-1 and V is TRBV5-5; TRBD1 matches 8 bases. Germline CDR1 SGHKS, CDR2 YYEKEE (reference sequence). CDR3 length: 16 residues. After removal of 1 base from V and 4 bases from J, the junction contained 7 bases not matched to a gene. The CDR3 nucleotides read TGTGCCAGCAGCTTGCTAGGGACAGGCATTTACAATGAGCAGTTCTTC. Protein: CASSLLGTGIYNEQFF.

This chain uses TRBV21-1 with TRBJ1-3; the table's D call, TRBD1, has no DNA check behind it. TRBV21-1 is an annotated pseudogene. The CDR3 loop spans 14 amino acids. CDR3 sequence: CARPHPPSGNTIYF. In DNA form, the CDR3 reads TGTGCCAGGCCTCATCCCCCCTCTGGAAACACCATATATTTT.

The genes are TRBV7-2 and TRBJ1-4; D possibly corresponds to TRBD1 (5 bases). CDR3 size: 15 residues. Trimming pared 2 bases from V and 1 base from J, leaving 8 bases between. Germline assignment: CDR1 SGHTA and CDR2 FQGNSA. In nucleotides, the CDR3 is TGTGCCAGCAGCTTAAGGGGCAGAACTAATGAAAAACTGTTTTTT. Protein: CASSLRGRTNEKLFF.

In its sample, this clonotype was seen a few times. The V and J genes are TRBV5-1 and TRBJ1-3; 8 bases line up with TRBD1. The CDR3 sequence is 14 residues long. Trimming removed 4 bases from V and 2 bases from J; junction bases left unmatched: 2. Germline V gene lookup returns CDR1 SGHRS and CDR2 YFSETQ. CDR3 sequence: CASSGTGTGNTIYF. The CDR3 nucleotides read TGCGCCAGCAGCGGGACAGGAACTGGAAACACCATATATTTT.

There are a few counts of this clonotype. The CDR3 sequence is CAISESSEQETQYF. CDR3 sequence (DNA): TGTGCCATCAGTGAGTCGTCAGAACAAGAGACCCAGTACTTC. This sequence joins TRBV10-3 and TRBJ2-5; D gene ambiguous. The germline V and J ends were trimmed by 0 bases and 2 bases, with 7 bases remaining between them. The CDR3 consists of 14 residues. Germline V gene lookup returns CDR1 ENHRY and CDR2 SYGVKD.

The chain is built from TRBV11-2 and TRBJ2-5; 13 nucleotides agree with TRBD2. With 7 bases clipped from V and 1 base from J, the junction kept 6 bases outside the gene matches. Per germline, CDR1 SGHAT and CDR2 FQNNGV. There are 16 residues in the CDR3. The CDR3 DNA follows: TGTGCCAGCATCGACACTAGCGGGGGGGCCCAAGAGACCCAGTACTTC. Translation: CASIDTSGGAQETQYF. The whole variable domain, filled in from reference TRBV11-2 and TRBJ2-5, reads EAGVAQSPRYKIIEKRQSVAFWCNPISGHATLYWYQQILGQGPKLLIQFQNNGVVDDSQLPKDRFSAERLKGVDSTLKIQPAKLEDSAVYLCASIDTSGGAQETQYFGPGTRLLVL.

V usage is TRBV7-3 and J usage is TRBJ1-1; D is uncertain. Trimming took off 5 bases at V and 1 base at J, with 11 bases between the two ends. There are 14 residues in the CDR3. Looked up from germline, CDR1 is SGHTA and CDR2 is FQGTGA. The CDR3 bases are TGTGCCAGCAGCCCCTCGGCCCAGAACACTGAAGCTTTCTTT. Protein: CASSPSAQNTEAFF.

The sample holds a few counts of this clonotype. This rearrangement joins TRBV6-5 to TRBJ2-4, with 7 bases fitting TRBD2. The CDR3 sequence is 16 residues long. V lost 2 bases to trimming and J lost 0 bases; unmatched junction nucleotides: 4. Per the germline V gene, CDR1 is MNHEY and CDR2 is SVGAGI. The CDR3 is CASSYGAGPAKNIQYF. Written as DNA, the CDR3 is TGTGCCAGCAGTTACGGAGCGGGGCCAGCCAAAAACATTCAGTACTTC.

The V gene is TRBV27, the J gene TRBJ2-5; D ambiguous. The V end was cut by 3 bases, the J end by 0 bases, with 11 bases between. CDR3 length equals 15 residues. Germline-derived CDR1 and CDR2 are MNHEY and SMNVEV (reference sequence). Written as DNA, the CDR3 is TGTGCCAGCAGTTTTTTGGGTTCCTACCAAGAGACCCAGTACTTC. Translating it yields CASSFLGSYQETQYF.

The rearrangement links TRBV5-1 to TRBJ2-3, with 9 bases identical to TRBD2. This CDR3 is built from 17 residues. Germline CDR1 reads SGHRS; CDR2 reads YFSETQ. The junction had 9 bases not matched to a gene; V was cut back by 0 bases and J by 4 bases. CDR3: CASSLASGGRAADTQYF. CDR3 sequence (DNA): TGCGCCAGCAGCTTGGCCTCGGGCGGGAGGGCCGCAGATACGCAGTATTTT.

This rearrangement joins TRBV7-2 to TRBJ2-4; TRBD1 matches at 7 bases. V was pared by 5 bases and J by 3 bases, with 4 bases of the junction left unmatched. Germline CDR1 SGHTA, CDR2 FQGNSA. The CDR3 is 14 residues long. The CDR3, as DNA: TGTGCCAGCAGCCTGACAGGGAACAAAAACATTCAGTACTTC. Translated: CASSLTGNKNIQYF.

The chain links TRBV12-3 or TRBV12-4 to TRBJ2-1; 10 positions match TRBD1. There are 14 residues in the CDR3. The junction had 6 bases not matched to a gene; V was cut back by 6 bases and J by 7 bases. In DNA, the CDR3 is TGTGCCAGCAGCAACTGGACAGGGGGGAATGAGCAGTTCTTC. It encodes CASSNWTGGNEQFF.

The rearrangement links TRBV7-2 to TRBJ2-5; 8 nucleotides agree with TRBD2. V lost 6 bases and J lost 4; bases outside the gene matches: 10. Germline CDR1 SGHTA, CDR2 FQGNSA. The CDR3 loop spans 15 amino acids. This CDR3 is CASRRSREGGETQYF. The DNA of the CDR3 is TGTGCCAGCAGAAGGTCTCGGGAGGGCGGAGAGACCCAGTACTTC. Combining the CDR3 with reference TRBV7-2 and TRBJ2-5 gives the whole variable domain GAGVSQSPSNKVTEKGKDVELRCDPISGHTALYWYRQSLGQGLEFLIYFQGNSAPDKSGLPSDRFSAERTGGSVSTLTIQRTQQEDSAVYLCASRRSREGGETQYFGPGTRLLVL.

This clonotype occurred a few times. The DNA for the CDR3 is TGCGCCAGCAGCCAAGAGGAGACTAGCTGGGAGACCCAGTACTTC. It yields the protein CASSQEETSWETQYF. V gene TRBV4-3 combines with J gene TRBJ2-5; 7 bases align to TRBD2. Germline-derived CDR1 and CDR2 are LGHNA and YSLEER. The CDR3 has 15 residues. V lost 0 bases, J lost 5 bases, and 6 bases stayed unmatched.

There are a few counts of this clonotype. V gene TRBV29-1 combines with J gene TRBJ2-3, with D perhaps TRBD1 (6 bases). The CDR3 is 15 residues long. The germline gives CDR1 SQVTM, CDR2 ANQGSEA. The V gene lost 0 bases and the J gene lost 1 base, with 11 bases spanning the gap. CDR3 region: CSVEDANRGTDTQYF. For the CDR3, the DNA is TGCAGCGTTGAAGACGCGAACAGGGGCACAGATACGCAGTATTTT.

The rearrangement links TRBV7-8 to TRBJ2-5, with D possibly TRBD1 on 6 matching bases. The last part of the DNA fits TRBJ2-7 better; the J call may be wrong. Germline CDR1 SGHVS, CDR2 FQNEAQ. This CDR3 has 13 residues. The chain's CDR3 is CASQRQGNYEQYF. The DNA for the CDR3 is TGTGCCAGCCAGCGCCAGGGGAACTACGAGCAGTACTTC.

This clonotype has more than one count but fewer than ten. This chain links TRBV6-1 with TRBJ1-2, with D tentatively TRBD1 (5 bases). V lost 8 bases, J lost 4 bases, and 23 bases lay in between. CDR3 length: 16 amino acids. Looked up from germline, CDR1 is MNHNS and CDR2 is SASEGT. The DNA of the CDR3 is TGTGCCAGCTCAACTCGTGGGGCAGGGATGGTCTATGGCTACACCTTC. The encoded protein is CASSTRGAGMVYGYTF.